This T cell receptor (beta chain) is drawn from a study of OX40 agonist ivuxolimab in advanced cancers. About the research overall: As their treatment, patients were administered ivuxolimab, an agonistic anti-OX40 (CD134) antibody.

Germline-derived CDR1 and CDR2 are MNHEY and SVGAGI. V was clipped by 5 bases and J by 5 bases, with 3 bases between them. This CDR3 has 10 residues. General study findings and limits: Expanded peripheral T cells had an undetermined antigen specificity.

Assay: immunoSEQ multiplex PCR; the TCRdb copy retains only in-frame clones and omits some. Among 80,000 or so clones listed, roughly 85% were seen once. Points on this clone: Antigen unknown.

Material: CD4+ or CD8+ T cells sorted from blood, obtained in a trial of the OX40 agonist ivuxolimab. This TCR came from an adult with an advanced solid tumor such as melanoma, head and neck, liver or kidney cancer. V and J are TRBV6-5 and TRBJ2-5; the D is unclear. CDR3 DNA sequence: TGTGCCAGCAGTCACGAGACCCAGTACTTC. Amino acids: CASSHETQYF.